Detailed here is one T cell receptor (beta chain). Using immunoSEQ multiplex PCR, the repertoire was profiled, and TCRdb retains in-frame clones only, with some absent. The profile shows approximately 210,000 clones, roughly four fifths of them singletons. This record belongs to a study of blood T cell repertoires in COVID-19. Study information: In each case, the material was cDNA or gDNA derived from T cells, B-cell-depleted T cells, or PBMCs.

From germline, CDR1 is SGHAT and CDR2 FQNNGV. The CDR3 length is 15 residues. Trimming shortened V by 1 base and J by 6 bases, and 15 bases separated the two germline ends. Sequencing was carried out using peripheral blood. The sequence came from a woman between 45 and 60 years old with active or convalescent COVID-19. The chain carries TRBV11-2 and TRBJ1-1; D is unclear. Here the CDR3 DNA reads TGTGCCAGCAGCTTAGCCTCCCGAACTTTCCCTGAAGCTTTCTTT. Translation gives CASSLASRTFPEAFF.